The clone carrying this T cell receptor (beta chain) was picked up many times. Its antigen is as yet unknown. The ends were cut back, 5 bases at V and 0 bases at J, with 8 bases in the middle. Germline V gives CDR1 SEHNR, CDR2 FQNEAQ (reference sequence). The CDR3 has 14 residues. Unique molecular identifiers were attached to individual cDNA molecules during library preparation. In TCRdb, the RACE reads were re-called with MiXCR into one record per CDR3 protein. The table lists some 89,000 distinct CDR3 sequences, 10% of them singletons, with approximately 2.3% in the top ten. This sample is drawn from a study of human T cells and chemical hapten exposure. Study outcomes and limitations: Sensitizing to DPC left TCRs with a frequency above 1 in 1000 unaltered.

Stated time point: patch test 2, 6 weeks after DPC sensitization. Treatment noted: therapeutic diphenylcyclopropenone sensitization with weekly scalp DPC. This chain connects TRBV7-9 to TRBJ2-1, with D hard to call. The clonotype comes from a woman younger than 45 with alopecia areata. Some clones in this sample may be carry-over from other donors' samples. The sequenced sample was whole blood, obtained in connection with sensitization to the hapten diphenylcyclopropenone (DPC). The CDR3 loop is CASSASGSYNEQFF. CDR3 coding DNA: TGTGCCAGCAGCGCCTCAGGCTCCTACAATGAGCAGTTCTTC.